This T cell receptor (beta chain) appears in the sequencing data of a study of Graves' ophthalmopathy and Graves' hyperthyroidism. Study observations and caveats: Also, most clonotypes expanded in the thyroid above 0.001 frequency appeared in blood.

The CDR3 runs to 16 residues. V shed 6 bases and J 2 bases; nucleotides not matched to a gene: 10. The germline V gene has CDR1 KGHDR and CDR2 SFDVKD. CDR3 regions of TCR beta were amplified from RNA transcripts. HTBI primers served in a first-round RT-PCR, which a second-round multiplex PCR followed. MiXCR, applied by TCRdb to the multiplex PCR reads, yields one record per CDR3 protein. The sample has some 1.1 million distinct CDR3 sequences, about 38% seen once. Ineligible for inclusion were patients with other autoimmune diseases, uncontrolled infections, pregnancy or lactation. This clonotype was observed once. The antigen is unknown.

The TCR sequence derives from an adult man with Graves' hyperthyroidism. Sequencing input: peripheral blood or thyroid tissue (not recorded which). J is TRBJ2-5 and V is TRBV24-1; 8 nucleotides line up with TRBD1. The DNA for the CDR3 is TGTGCCACCAGTTTATCCGGACAGGGCCTACAAGAGACCCAGTACTTC. It codes for CATSLSGQGLQETQYF.